Included here is one T cell receptor beta chain sequence, with context. Its antigen is undetermined. The data were taken from a study of beta chain features in type 1 diabetes. Notes on the study in general: Shorter TCRB CDR3s, moderately but significantly so, marked every one of the four CD4+ subsets in Type 1 diabetes patients.

Expressed TCRB transcripts were sequenced after all isolated RNA was converted to cDNA. This table comes from immunoSEQ multiplex PCR, and its TCRdb copy is limited to in-frame clones, with some not included. The sample includes around 160,000 clones, around 9.7% seen only once; the top ten take under 0.75%. CDR3 length: 14 residues. The germline gives CDR1 SGHTA, CDR2 FQGNSA. Trimming removed 0 bases from V and 7 bases from J, with 13 bases in between. The rearrangement uses TRBV7-2 and TRBJ2-7; D is ambiguous. Source material: central memory CD4+ T cells from blood. The sequence was obtained from a woman aged 25 to 45 with type 1 diabetes. The CDR3 nucleotides are TGTGCCAGCAGCTTAGCTTCGACAAAGTGGGAGCAGTACTTC. Translating it yields CASSLASTKWEQYF. The full variable domain, rest sourced from reference TRBV7-2 and TRBJ2-7, is GAGVSQSPSNKVTEKGKDVELRCDPISGHTALYWYRQSLGQGLEFLIYFQGNSAPDKSGLPSDRFSAERTGGSVSTLTIQRTQQEDSAVYLCASSLASTKWEQYFGPGTRLTVT.